A single sample is the source of the 3 T cell receptor beta chains below, sequenced in a study of spatial heterogeneity in lung cancer. TCRdb redid the calling of the 5' RACE reads with MiXCR, one entry per CDR3 protein. The sample has roughly 2,200 distinct CDR3 sequences, about 35% seen once; the top ten hold just under 25%. Antigen specificity for these receptors is unknown. This sample's time point: sample taken at primary tumor resection. Study outcomes and limitations: Mutation counts in tumors were tracked by counts of expanded intratumoral alpha and beta TCRs.

The specimen was lung tumor tissue, collected at surgery. The source is a male donor with early-stage non-small cell lung cancer.

This clonotype qualifies as medium-sized. Because the library targeted alpha chains, this beta chain is an off-target read whose size means little. The chain uses TRBV20-1 and TRBJ2-1, with 11 positions matching TRBD2. Germline loops: CDR1 DFQATT, CDR2 SNEGSKA (reference sequence). With V trimmed by 4 bases and J by 14 bases, 7 bases remained unmatched. The CDR3 runs to 12 residues. The CDR3 is CSATTSGNGEFF. CDR3 in DNA: TGCAGTGCTACGACTAGCGGGAATGGCGAGTTCTTC.

Details on this clonotype: The library was built for alpha chains, so this beta chain is an off-target read and its size means little. J is TRBJ1-5 and V is TRBV6-2 or TRBV6-3, with a weak D call TRBD1 (6 bases). V was pared by 5 bases and J by 2 bases, with 13 bases between. Looked up from germline, CDR1 is MNHEY and CDR2 is SVGEGT. The CDR3 is 15 amino acids. The CDR3 here is CASSKTGMGNQPQHF. CDR3 nucleotide sequence: TGTGCCAGCAGTAAGACAGGTATGGGCAATCAGCCCCAGCATTTT.

This clonotype is categorized as medium-sized. The size of this beta chain means little, since it is a stray read in a library made for alpha chains. The rearrangement links TRBV20-1 to TRBJ1-1; tentative D call: TRBD1 (5 bases). The V gene's germline CDR1 is DFQATT and CDR2 SNEGSKA (reference sequence). V lost 0 bases to trimming and J lost 5 bases, with 16 bases between them. This CDR3 spans 15 amino acids. CDR3 region: CSARDMGLPGTEAFF. As DNA, the CDR3 is TGCAGTGCTAGAGATATGGGACTTCCAGGGACTGAAGCTTTCTTT.